This T cell receptor beta chain was sequenced for a study of B cell selection in AIRE deficiency. Findings and limits, study-wide: Patient Tconv cells held roughly 31% of Treg sequences shared by healthy donors. CDR3s were shorter in shared Treg sequences, reflecting few non-templated nucleotide insertions. Of 3,000 to 4,000 shared Treg TCRbeta sequences, roughly 32% were healthy-donor-only and 7% to 9.5% patient-only.

Per the original methods: Patients' Tregs yielded roughly 5x10^4 distinct TCRbeta sequences; donors' roughly 1x10^5. TCRdb keeps only in-frame clones here, not all; method: immunoSEQ multiplex PCR. V, J and clone size are taken as reported in that table, and D and trimming were inferred from the DNA itself. The sample lists roughly 18,000 clones; 85% to 95% were seen once. Regulatory T cells were sorted as CD4+CD25hiCD127low/negative. CDR3 length: 11 amino acids. The V end lost 3 bases, the J end lost 3 bases, and 3 bases lay between the germline ends. The V gene's germline CDR1 is SGHRS and CDR2 YFSETQ. As concerns this clone: The antigen remains undetermined.

The sequencing sample was made of CD4+CD25+ Tregs sorted from PBMCs. This rearrangement joins TRBV5-1 to TRBJ2-5; no firm D call. The receptor was isolated from a human donor in good health. The CDR3 DNA reads as TGCGCCAGCAGCTCGAAAGAGACCCAGTACTTC. Translating gives CASSSKETQYF.